This is a list of T cell receptor beta chains from one sample in a study of cytomegalovirus exposure and HLA in healthy donors. Libraries were prepared by immunoSEQ multiplex PCR; TCRdb keeps only in-frame clonotypes and omits some of them. The sample holds about 110,000 clones. Sequences were obtained from PBMCs. These receptors were collected from a man under 40 in good health and CMV-seronegative. Both conserved end residues are part of each CDR3. Each record gives: D gene, J gene, V gene, CDR3 protein, CDR3 DNA. A D gene is named only where the DNA matches it firmly.

d_gene: .; j_gene: TRBJ1-1; v_gene: TRBV7-9; CDR3aa: CASSLRQGNTEAFF; CDR3nt: TGTGCCAGCAGCTTAAGGCAGGGAAACACTGAAGCTTTCTTT
d_gene: TRBD2; j_gene: TRBJ2-3; v_gene: TRBV5-6; CDR3aa: CASSAGLAGEVDTQYF; CDR3nt: TGTGCCAGCAGCGCCGGACTAGCGGGGGAGGTAGATACGCAGTATTTT
d_gene: .; j_gene: TRBJ2-7; v_gene: TRBV18; CDR3aa: CASSPIRVDLYEQYF; CDR3nt: TGTGCCAGCTCACCAATTCGGGTAGATCTCTACGAGCAGTACTTC
d_gene: .; j_gene: TRBJ1-2; v_gene: TRBV5-1; CDR3aa: CASREGRALLYGYTF; CDR3nt: TGCGCCAGCAGAGAGGGCAGAGCACTACTCTATGGCTACACCTTC
d_gene: .; j_gene: TRBJ2-7; v_gene: TRBV2; CDR3aa: CASNKDTIVNEQYF; CDR3nt: TGTGCCAGCAATAAGGACACAATCGTCAACGAGCAGTACTTC
d_gene: TRBD1; j_gene: TRBJ1-1; v_gene: TRBV29-1; CDR3aa: CSVRTGFAEAFF; CDR3nt: TGCAGCGTCAGGACAGGGTTCGCTGAAGCTTTCTTT
d_gene: .; j_gene: TRBJ2-2; v_gene: TRBV7-8; CDR3aa: CASSRTGLESGELFF; CDR3nt: TGTGCCAGCAGCCGGACGGGACTCGAATCCGGGGAGCTGTTTTTT
d_gene: .; j_gene: TRBJ1-2; v_gene: TRBV28; CDR3aa: CASSLWQGTYAGYTF; CDR3nt: TGTGCCAGCAGTTTATGGCAGGGGACCTACGCTGGCTACACCTTC
d_gene: .; j_gene: TRBJ2-1; v_gene: TRBV10-3; CDR3aa: CAISEGLQSSYNEQFF; CDR3nt: TGTGCCATCAGTGAGGGGCTCCAGAGCTCCTACAATGAGCAGTTCTTC
d_gene: TRBD2; j_gene: TRBJ2-2; v_gene: TRBV10-3; CDR3aa: CAIRSGGATGELFF; CDR3nt: TGTGCCATCAGGAGCGGGGGGGCCACCGGGGAGCTGTTTTTT
d_gene: .; j_gene: TRBJ1-1; v_gene: TRBV9; CDR3aa: CASSRGGDTEAFF; CDR3nt: TGTGCCAGCAGCCGTGGGGGGGACACTGAAGCTTTCTTT
d_gene: TRBD1; j_gene: TRBJ1-2; v_gene: TRBV5-4; CDR3aa: CASRAGTGSYGYTF; CDR3nt: TGTGCCAGCAGGGCCGGGACAGGGAGTTATGGCTACACCTTC
d_gene: .; j_gene: TRBJ2-3; v_gene: TRBV21-1; CDR3aa: CASSKIRGEEDTQYF; CDR3nt: TGTGCCAGCAGCAAGATCAGGGGGGAGGAAGATACGCAGTATTTT
d_gene: .; j_gene: TRBJ2-4; v_gene: TRBV28; CDR3aa: CASSFSQKNIQYF; CDR3nt: TGTGCCAGCAGTTTTAGCCAGAAAAACATTCAGTACTTC
d_gene: TRBD1; j_gene: TRBJ1-1; v_gene: TRBV19; CDR3aa: CASTIGGVRTEAFF; CDR3nt: TGTGCCAGTACCATAGGGGGCGTGAGGACTGAAGCTTTCTTT
d_gene: .; j_gene: TRBJ1-2; v_gene: TRBV7-5; CDR3aa: CVRSSLTGPSVGYTF; CDR3nt: TGTGTCAGAAGTTCCCTGACAGGTCCGTCGGTCGGCTACACCTTC